The subject of this entry is one T cell receptor beta chain. The source of the sample is a study of blood T cell repertoires in COVID-19. Background on the study: T cells, B-cell-depleted T cells, or PBMCs provided the cDNA or gDNA that served as material.

Under the authors' procedure: The assay estimated nucleated cells by amplifying reference gene primers. Sequenced by immunoSEQ multiplex PCR; TCRdb stores in-frame clones only, minus some. The D gene and trimming were derived from the DNA, and the V and J assignments and clone size from that table. There are 300,000 to 400,000 clones in the sample; 80% to 90% occur only once, and 4% to 5.5% lies in the top ten. Ages ranged from roughly 18 to 100 years, with residence in approximately 23 US areas. Cohorts were based on clinical histories the participants reported. Germline CDR1 SGDLS, CDR2 YYNGEE. The CDR3 sequence is 12 residues long. V dropped 0 bases and J dropped 8 bases, with 7 bases sitting between them.

The chain uses TRBV9 and TRBJ2-3, with D possibly matching TRBD2 (6 bases). Material for sequencing was PBMCs or T cells enriched from blood (not recorded which). The source is a middle-aged woman with acute COVID-19. The CDR3 here is CASSVDGGTQYF. The DNA for the CDR3 is TGTGCCAGCAGCGTAGACGGGGGTACGCAGTATTTT.